The 8 T cell receptor beta chains below come from one sample, sequenced in a study of blood T cell repertoires in COVID-19. Method: immunoSEQ multiplex PCR; TCRdb's copy keeps in-frame clones and lacks some. Of roughly 160,000 clones listed, 84% are singletons. The specimen sequenced was peripheral blood. The receptors come from a woman older than 75 with COVID-19, enrolled during active disease.

The rearrangement joins TRBV27 to TRBJ1-2, with a possible D match to TRBD1 (5 bases). The V and J ends lost 8 bases and 4 bases respectively, with 17 bases between them. Germline CDR1 MNHEY, CDR2 SMNVEV (reference sequence). This CDR3 contains 14 residues. The CDR3 reads CASESPGRIYGYTF. DNA of the CDR3: TGTGCCAGCGAATCCCCAGGGCGCATCTATGGCTACACCTTC.

The genes are TRBV5-5 and TRBJ2-1, with D maybe TRBD1 (5 bases). Germline-derived CDR1 and CDR2 are SGHKS and YYEKEE (reference sequence). This CDR3 is 17 amino acids long. V lost 3 bases to trimming and J lost 15 bases, with 31 bases between them. This chain's CDR3 is CASSSLEITGPLSSGFF. For the CDR3, the DNA is TGTGCCAGCAGCTCCCTCGAGATTACAGGTCCCTTGAGTAGTGGGTTCTTC.

V is TRBV24-1 and J is TRBJ2-7; D possibly corresponds to TRBD2 (6 bases). The V gene lost 7 bases and the J gene lost 2 bases, with 17 bases spanning the gap. The CDR3 is 15 residues long. Germline CDR1 is KGHDR and CDR2 is SFDVKD. The DNA for the CDR3 is TGTGCCACCAGGGGGGGAGTCGAATCACCCTACGAGCAGTACTTC. This codes for CATRGGVESPYEQYF.

The DNA of the CDR3 is TGTGCCAGCAGCTTCGGGGAGGTGGAGACCCAGTACTTC. It yields the protein CASSFGEVETQYF. The V gene is TRBV11-2, the J gene TRBJ2-5; the D gene is possibly TRBD2 (6 bases). V was trimmed by 3 bases and J by 5 bases, leaving 10 bases between them. The CDR3 length is 13 residues. Germline V gene sequence: CDR1 SGHAT, CDR2 FQNNGV.

The chain combines TRBV4-1 with TRBJ2-7; no firm D call. Trimming stripped 0 bases from V and 5 bases from J, with 8 bases between. The CDR3 totals 13 residues. Germline assignment: CDR1 MGHRA and CDR2 YSYEKL. This CDR3 reads CASSQDGVDEQYF. The CDR3 nucleotides are TGCGCCAGCAGCCAAGACGGAGTCGACGAGCAGTACTTC.

This chain joins TRBV19 and TRBJ1-6; 11 bases fit TRBD1. CDR3 length: 15 residues. The ends lost 6 bases at V and 8 bases at J; junction bases unmatched: 6. Germline V lookup: CDR1 LNHDA, CDR2 SQIVND (reference sequence). DNA for the CDR3: TGTGCCAGTAGGGAACCGGGACAGGGGGATTCACCCCTCCACTTT. Translated: CASREPGQGDSPLHF.

V gene TRBV3-1 (or the pseudogene TRBV3-2) combines with J gene TRBJ2-7; 11 nucleotides line up with TRBD2. CDR1 is LGHDT and CDR2 is YNNKEL in the germline V gene (reference sequence). V lost 4 bases to trimming and J lost 2 bases; unmatched junction nucleotides: 10. This CDR3 comprises 17 residues. The CDR3 loop is CASSPWASGGNPYEQYF. CDR3 bases: TGTGCCAGCAGCCCTTGGGCTAGCGGGGGGAATCCCTACGAGCAGTACTTC.

The table lists this clone with a few counts. This chain connects TRBV28 to TRBJ2-2, with 13 bases fitting TRBD2. CDR1 is MDHEN, CDR2 SYDVKM, per germline. The length of the CDR3 is 19 residues. Trimming cost V 6 bases and J 0 bases; bases outside gene matches: 10. CDR3 sequence: CASSHGGLAGLTNTGELFF. The CDR3 nucleotides read TGTGCCAGCAGCCACGGGGGACTAGCGGGGCTAACGAACACCGGGGAGCTGTTTTTT.